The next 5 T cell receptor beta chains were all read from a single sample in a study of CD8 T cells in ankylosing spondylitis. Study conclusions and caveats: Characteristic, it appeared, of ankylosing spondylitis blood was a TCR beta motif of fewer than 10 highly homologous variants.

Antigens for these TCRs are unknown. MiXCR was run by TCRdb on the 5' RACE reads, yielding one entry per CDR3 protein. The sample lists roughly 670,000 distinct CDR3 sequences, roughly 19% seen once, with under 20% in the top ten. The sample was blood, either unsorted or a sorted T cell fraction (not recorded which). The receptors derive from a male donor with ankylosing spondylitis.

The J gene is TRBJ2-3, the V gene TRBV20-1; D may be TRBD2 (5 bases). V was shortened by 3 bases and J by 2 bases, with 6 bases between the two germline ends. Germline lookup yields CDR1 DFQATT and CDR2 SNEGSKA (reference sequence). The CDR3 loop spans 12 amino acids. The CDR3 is CSASRDTDTQYF. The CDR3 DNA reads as TGCAGTGCTAGTCGGGACACAGATACGCAGTATTTT.

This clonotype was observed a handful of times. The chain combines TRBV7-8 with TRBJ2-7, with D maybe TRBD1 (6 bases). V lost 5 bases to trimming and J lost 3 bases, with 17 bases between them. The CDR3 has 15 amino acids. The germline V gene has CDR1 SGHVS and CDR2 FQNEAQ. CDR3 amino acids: CASSPKSRGSYEQYF. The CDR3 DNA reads TGTGCCAGCAGCCCGAAATCCAGGGGAAGCTACGAGCAGTACTTC.

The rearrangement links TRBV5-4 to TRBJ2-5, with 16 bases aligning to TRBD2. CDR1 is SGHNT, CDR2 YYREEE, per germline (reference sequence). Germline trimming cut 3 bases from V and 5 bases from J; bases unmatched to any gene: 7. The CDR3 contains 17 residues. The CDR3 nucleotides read TGTGCCAGCAGCTCGGGACTAGCGGGGGGGCAAGTGGAGACCCAGTACTTC. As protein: CASSSGLAGGQVETQYF.

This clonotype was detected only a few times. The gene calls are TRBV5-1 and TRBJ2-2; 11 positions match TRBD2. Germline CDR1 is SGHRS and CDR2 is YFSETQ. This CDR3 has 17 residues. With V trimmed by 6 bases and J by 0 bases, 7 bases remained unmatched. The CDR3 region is CASTLAGGLPNTGELFF. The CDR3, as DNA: TGCGCCAGCACCCTAGCGGGGGGCCTACCGAACACCGGGGAGCTGTTTTTT. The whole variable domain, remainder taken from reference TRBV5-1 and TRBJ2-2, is KAGVTQTPRYLIKTRGQQVTLSCSPISGHRSVSWYQQTPGQGLQFLFEYFSETQRNKGNFPGRFSGRQFSNSRSEMNVSTLELGDSALYLCASTLAGGLPNTGELFFGEGSRLTVL.

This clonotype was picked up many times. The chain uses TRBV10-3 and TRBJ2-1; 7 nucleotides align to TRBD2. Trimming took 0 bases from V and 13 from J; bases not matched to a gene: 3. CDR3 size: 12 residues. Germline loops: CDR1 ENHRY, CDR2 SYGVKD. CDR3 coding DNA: TGTGCCATCAGTGAGTCCTGGGAGGGCCAGTTCTTC. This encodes CAISESWEGQFF.